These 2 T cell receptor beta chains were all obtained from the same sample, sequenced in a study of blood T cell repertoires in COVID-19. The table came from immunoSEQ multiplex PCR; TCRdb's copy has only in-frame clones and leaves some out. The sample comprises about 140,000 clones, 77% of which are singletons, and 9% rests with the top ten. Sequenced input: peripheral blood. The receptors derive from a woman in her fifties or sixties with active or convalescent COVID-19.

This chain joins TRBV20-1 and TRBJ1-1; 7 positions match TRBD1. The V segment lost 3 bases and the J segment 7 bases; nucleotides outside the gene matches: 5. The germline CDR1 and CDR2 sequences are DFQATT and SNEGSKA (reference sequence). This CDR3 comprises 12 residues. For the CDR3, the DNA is TGCAGTGCTAGTTGGCGGGACAGTGAAGCTTTCTTT. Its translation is CSASWRDSEAFF.

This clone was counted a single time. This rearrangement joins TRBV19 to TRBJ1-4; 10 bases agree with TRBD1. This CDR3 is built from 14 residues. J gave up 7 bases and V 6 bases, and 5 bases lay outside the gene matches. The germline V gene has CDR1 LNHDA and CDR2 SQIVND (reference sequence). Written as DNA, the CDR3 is TGTGCCAGTAGGACAGGGGGCCGGAGTGAAAAACTGTTTTTT. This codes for CASRTGGRSEKLFF.